Described below is a single T cell receptor (beta chain) sequence and its context. Its matching antigen is unknown. The CDR3 extends over 13 amino acids. V was pared by 3 bases and J by 6 bases, with 12 bases between. CDR1 is KGHSH and CDR2 is LQKENI in the germline V gene. The data belong to a study of T cell responses to AZD1222 COVID-19 vaccine. Produced via immunoSEQ multiplex PCR; TCRdb's table is partial and in-frame only. The table records 100,000 to 110,000 clones, 87% of them present only once. Study-wide results and caveats: Baseline seropositives among AZD1222 recipients totaled only six or seven.

The gene calls are TRBV18 and TRBJ2-7, with D unresolved. The clonotype originates from an adult in good health. The specimen was peripheral blood, collected on day 0 of AZD1222 vaccination. CDR3 amino acids: CASSPGIGSEQYF. CDR3 nucleotides: TGTGCCAGCTCACCCGGCATCGGGTCCGAGCAGTACTTC.